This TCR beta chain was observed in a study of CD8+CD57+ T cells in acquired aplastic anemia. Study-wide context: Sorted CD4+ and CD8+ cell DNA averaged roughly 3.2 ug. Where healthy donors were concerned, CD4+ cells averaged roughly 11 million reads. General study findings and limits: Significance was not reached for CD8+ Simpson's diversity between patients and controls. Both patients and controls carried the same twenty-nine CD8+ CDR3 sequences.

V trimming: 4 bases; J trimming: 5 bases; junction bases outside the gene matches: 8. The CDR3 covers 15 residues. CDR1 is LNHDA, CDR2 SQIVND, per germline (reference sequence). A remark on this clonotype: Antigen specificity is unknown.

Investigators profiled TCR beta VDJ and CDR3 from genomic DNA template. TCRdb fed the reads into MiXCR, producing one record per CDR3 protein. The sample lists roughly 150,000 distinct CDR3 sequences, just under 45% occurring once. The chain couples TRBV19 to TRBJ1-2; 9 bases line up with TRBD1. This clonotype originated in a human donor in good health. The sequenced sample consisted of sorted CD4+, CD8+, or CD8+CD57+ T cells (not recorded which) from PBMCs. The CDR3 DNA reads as TGTGCCAGTAGTACAACGGGACAGGGAAGATATGGCTACACCTTC. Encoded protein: CASSTTGQGRYGYTF.